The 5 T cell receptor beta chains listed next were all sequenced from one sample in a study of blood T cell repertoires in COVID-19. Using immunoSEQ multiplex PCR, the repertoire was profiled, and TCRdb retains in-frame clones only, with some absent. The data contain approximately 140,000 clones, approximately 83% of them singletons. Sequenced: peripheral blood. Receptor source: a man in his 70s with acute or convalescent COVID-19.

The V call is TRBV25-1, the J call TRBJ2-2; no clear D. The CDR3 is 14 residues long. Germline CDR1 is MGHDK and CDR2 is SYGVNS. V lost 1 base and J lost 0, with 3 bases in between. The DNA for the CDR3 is TGTGCCAGCAGTGAATCCGCGAACACCGGGGAGCTGTTTTTT. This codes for CASSESANTGELFF.

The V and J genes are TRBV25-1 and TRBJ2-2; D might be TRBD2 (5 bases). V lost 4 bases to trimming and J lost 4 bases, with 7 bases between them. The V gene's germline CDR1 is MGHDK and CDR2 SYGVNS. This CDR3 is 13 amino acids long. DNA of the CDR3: TGTGCCAGCAGTGTAACTAGCACCGGGGAGCTGTTTTTT. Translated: CASSVTSTGELFF.

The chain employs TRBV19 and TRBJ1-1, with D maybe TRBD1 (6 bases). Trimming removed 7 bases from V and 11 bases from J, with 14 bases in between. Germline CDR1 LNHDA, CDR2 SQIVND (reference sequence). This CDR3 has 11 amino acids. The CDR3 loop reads CASTTGLDAFF. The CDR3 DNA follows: TGTGCCAGTACTACAGGGTTGGACGCTTTCTTT.

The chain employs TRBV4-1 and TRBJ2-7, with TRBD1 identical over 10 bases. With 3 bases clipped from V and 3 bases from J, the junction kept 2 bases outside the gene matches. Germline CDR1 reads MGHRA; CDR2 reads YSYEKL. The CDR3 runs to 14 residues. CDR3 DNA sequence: TGCGCCAGCAGCCAGACAGGGGGCCGCTACGAGCAGTACTTC. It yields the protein CASSQTGGRYEQYF.

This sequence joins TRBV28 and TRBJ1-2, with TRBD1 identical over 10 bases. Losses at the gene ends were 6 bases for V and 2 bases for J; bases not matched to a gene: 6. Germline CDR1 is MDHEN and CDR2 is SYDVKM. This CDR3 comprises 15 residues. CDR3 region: CASRTKTGGNYGYTF. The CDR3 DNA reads TGTGCCAGCAGGACGAAGACAGGGGGCAACTATGGCTACACCTTC.